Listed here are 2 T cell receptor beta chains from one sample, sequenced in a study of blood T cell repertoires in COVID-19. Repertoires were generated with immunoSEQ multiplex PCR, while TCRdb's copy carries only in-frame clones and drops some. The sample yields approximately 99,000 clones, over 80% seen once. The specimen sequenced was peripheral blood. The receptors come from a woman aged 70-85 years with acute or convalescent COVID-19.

This chain's CDR3 is CASSPRQGSNSNQPQHF. CDR3 in DNA: TGTGCCAGCAGTCCCCGACAGGGATCCAATAGCAATCAGCCCCAGCATTTT. The chain recombines TRBV27 with TRBJ1-5; 7 bases are shared with TRBD1. This CDR3 comprises 17 residues. The germline V gene encodes CDR1 MNHEY and CDR2 SMNVEV (reference sequence). The J segment lost 0 bases and the V segment lost 5 bases, leaving 10 bases of the junction unmatched.

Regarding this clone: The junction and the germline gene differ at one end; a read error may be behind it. This CDR3 reads CASSVTGGSNSGANVLTF. In DNA, the CDR3 is TGTGCCAGCAGCGTAACAGGGGGCTCAAACTCTGGGGCCAACGTCCTGACTTTC. The V gene is TRBV7-3, the J gene TRBJ2-6, with 9 bases lining up with TRBD1. Germline V CDR1 and CDR2: SGHTA, FQGTGA. The CDR3 loop spans 18 amino acids.